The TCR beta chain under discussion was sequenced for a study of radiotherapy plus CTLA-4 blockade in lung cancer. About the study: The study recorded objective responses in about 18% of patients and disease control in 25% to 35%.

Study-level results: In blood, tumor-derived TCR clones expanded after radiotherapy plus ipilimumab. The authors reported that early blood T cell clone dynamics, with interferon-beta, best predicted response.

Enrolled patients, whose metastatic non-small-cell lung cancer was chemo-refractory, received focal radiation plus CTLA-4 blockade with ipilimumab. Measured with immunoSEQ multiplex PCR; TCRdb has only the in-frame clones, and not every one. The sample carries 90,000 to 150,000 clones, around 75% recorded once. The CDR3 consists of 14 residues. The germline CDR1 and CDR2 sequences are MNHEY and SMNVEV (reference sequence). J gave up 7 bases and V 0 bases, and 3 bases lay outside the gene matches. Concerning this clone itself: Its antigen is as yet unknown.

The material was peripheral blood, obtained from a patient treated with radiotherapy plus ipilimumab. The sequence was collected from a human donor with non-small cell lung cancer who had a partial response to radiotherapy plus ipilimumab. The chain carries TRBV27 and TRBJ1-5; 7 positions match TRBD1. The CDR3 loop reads CASSLSQGEQPQHF. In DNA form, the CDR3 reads TGTGCCAGCAGTTTATCCCAGGGGGAACAGCCCCAGCATTTT.